Presented here are 20 T cell receptor beta chains from one specimen sequenced in a study of cytomegalovirus exposure and HLA in healthy donors. In the PCR, 60 Vbeta and 13 Jbeta primers were used. Method: immunoSEQ multiplex PCR; TCRdb's copy keeps in-frame clones and lacks some. The sample lists 150,000 to 200,000 clones, roughly 78% occurring once. What was sequenced was PBMCs. The receptors were gathered from a woman aged 30 to 39 in good health and CMV-seronegative.

In its sample, this clone was seen once. The J gene is TRBJ1-2, the V gene TRBV6-1; D perhaps matches TRBD1 (5 bases). Germline V lookup: CDR1 MNHNS, CDR2 SASEGT. Trimming pared 9 bases from V and 4 bases from J, leaving 9 bases between. The CDR3 extends over 11 amino acids. The CDR3 loop reads CASGQGYGYTF. The DNA of the CDR3 is TGTGCCAGTGGACAAGGCTATGGCTACACCTTC.

The CDR3 loop is CASSLGLGTQGVEKLFF. In nucleotides, the CDR3 is TGCGCCAGCAGCTTGGGTTTAGGGACACAGGGAGTTGAAAAACTGTTTTTT. The chain combines TRBV5-1 with TRBJ1-4, with D perhaps matching TRBD1 (6 bases). The CDR3 has 17 amino acids. Trimming removed 0 bases at V and 7 bases at J, with 19 bases between. Germline CDR1 SGHRS, CDR2 YFSETQ.

About this clone: At one end the junction does not follow the germline gene, possibly because of a read error. The V gene is TRBV10-2, the J gene TRBJ2-7; TRBD1 might be the D (5 bases). Germline V gene sequence: CDR1 WSHSY, CDR2 SAAADI. The CDR3 is 16 residues long. The CDR3: CASSESGLTGSNEQYF. DNA of the CDR3: TGCGCCAGCAGTGAGTCGGGCCTAACAGGCTCCAACGAGCAGTACTTC.

This chain uses TRBV9 with TRBJ1-6, with TRBD1 matching over 8 bases. In germline, CDR1 is SGDLS, CDR2 YYNGEE. The CDR3 contains 14 residues. J gave up 10 bases and V 0 bases, and 3 bases lay outside the gene matches. CDR3 in DNA: TGTGCCAGCAGCGTAGTCCCAGGGGGCTCACCCCTCCACTTT. Residues: CASSVVPGGSPLHF.

The chain is built from TRBV29-1 and TRBJ2-7; perhaps TRBD2 as D (6 bases). Trimming left V 4 bases short and J 3 bases short, with 10 bases between. The CDR3 totals 12 residues. Germline values: CDR1 SQVTM, CDR2 ANQGSEA. The CDR3 spells CSVAPGLYEQYF. In DNA, the CDR3 is TGCAGCGTTGCCCCGGGACTCTACGAGCAGTACTTC.

V and J are TRBV15 and TRBJ1-2; 7 nucleotides align to TRBD1. With V trimmed by 3 bases and J by 4 bases, 5 bases remained unmatched. Per the germline V gene, CDR1 is LNHNV and CDR2 is YYDKDF (reference sequence). The CDR3 contains 14 residues. For the CDR3, the DNA is TGTGCCACCAGCAGGGACAGGAGTATCTATGGCTACACCTTC. Encoded protein: CATSRDRSIYGYTF.

J is TRBJ1-2 and V is TRBV19; 8 nucleotides match TRBD1. The CDR3 length is 15 residues. Germline V gene data show CDR1 as LNHDA and CDR2 as SQIVND (reference sequence). The trim removed 6 bases at V and 5 bases at J, leaving 11 bases unmatched. CDR3 in amino acids: CASSGQGQARYGYTF. DNA for the CDR3: TGTGCCAGTAGCGGACAGGGTCAGGCTAGGTATGGCTACACCTTC.

The rearrangement links TRBV11-3 to TRBJ1-1; D remains unclear. Germline CDR1 reads SGHNT; CDR2 reads YENEEA. CDR3 size: 13 residues. Between the trimmed V and J ends, which lost 6 bases and 1 base, there was a span of 9 bases. Here the CDR3 DNA reads TGTGCCAGCAGTGTATCGGGGAACACTGAAGCTTTCTTT. It yields the protein CASSVSGNTEAFF.

The chain has TRBV7-2 and TRBJ1-4; maybe TRBD1 (6 bases). The CDR3 is 17 amino acids. Germline CDR1 SGHTA, CDR2 FQGNSA. Trimming took 1 base from V and 0 from J, leaving 12 bases between them. In DNA, the CDR3 is TGTGCCAGCAGCTTAGGCGCAGGGGCGGCAACTAATGAAAAACTGTTTTTT. The encoded protein is CASSLGAGAATNEKLFF.

The gene calls are TRBV19 and TRBJ2-1, with 9 bases lining up with TRBD1. The CDR3 is 13 residues long. The J segment lost 10 bases and the V segment lost 5 bases, leaving 6 bases of the junction unmatched. Per germline, CDR1 LNHDA and CDR2 SQIVND (reference sequence). The CDR3 coding sequence is TGTGCCAGTAGTCTCGACAGGGGGTCGGAGCAGTTCTTC. Its translation: CASSLDRGSEQFF.

The chain combines TRBV2 with TRBJ1-6; no clear D gene. The V end lost 3 bases, the J end lost 0 bases, and 6 bases lay between the germline ends. CDR1 and CDR2 (germline): SNHLY, FYNNEI. The CDR3 contains 15 residues. CDR3 amino acids: CASSDRSSYNSPLHF. CDR3 in DNA: TGTGCCAGCAGTGACAGAAGCTCCTATAATTCACCCCTCCACTTT.

About this clone: The CDR3 ends on some other residue instead of the conserved phenylalanine or tryptophan, so this is likely a read error. The chain is built from TRBV5-1 and TRBJ1-5; TRBD1 agrees at 8 bases. Looked up from germline, CDR1 is SGHRS and CDR2 is YFSETQ. This CDR3 is built from 13 residues. V lost 4 bases and J lost 6; bases outside the gene matches: 3. CDR3 protein: CASSNRGGQPQHS. CDR3 sequence (DNA): TGCGCCAGCAGCAACAGGGGGGGTCAGCCCCAGCATTCT.

The CDR3 bases are TGCGCCAGCAGCAGGGAGGGGGTGAGCAATCAGCCCCAGCATTTT. As protein: CASSREGVSNQPQHF. The chain links TRBV5-1 to TRBJ1-5; tentatively, D is TRBD1 (6 bases). The V end lost 4 bases, the J end lost 1 base, and 12 bases lay between the germline ends. Germline CDR1 is SGHRS and CDR2 is YFSETQ. The CDR3 has 15 residues.

This clone showed up just a few times. The rearrangement joins TRBV5-1 to TRBJ2-7, with D possibly matching TRBD1 (6 bases). Germline V gene sequence: CDR1 SGHRS, CDR2 YFSETQ. CDR3 length: 16 residues. The V gene lost 4 bases and the J gene lost 4 bases, with 21 bases spanning the gap. This CDR3 is CASSLLRTDRRYEQYF. The CDR3 nucleotides are TGCGCCAGCAGCCTACTTAGGACAGACAGAAGGTACGAGCAGTACTTC.

The chain joins TRBV5-6 to TRBJ2-5; 8 nucleotides line up with TRBD2. J gave up 1 base and V 4 bases, and 9 bases lay outside the gene matches. CDR3 length: 16 residues. Germline-derived CDR1 and CDR2 are SGHDT and YYEEEE. CDR3 loop: CASSPFLAGGQETQYF. In nucleotides, the CDR3 is TGTGCCAGCAGCCCTTTCCTGGCGGGGGGCCAAGAGACCCAGTACTTC.

Only one count was recorded for this clone. The sample has other DNA sequences that encode this CDR3 too. The chain links TRBV10-2 to TRBJ2-5; maybe TRBD2 (5 bases). This CDR3 is 11 amino acids long. The germline V gene has CDR1 WSHSY and CDR2 SAAADI. V lost 7 bases, J lost 4 bases, and 7 bases lay in between. The CDR3, as DNA: TGCGCCAGCACAGGAGGAGAGACCCAGTACTTC. Protein: CASTGGETQYF.

The sample holds a few counts of this clone. The V call is TRBV20-1, the J call TRBJ1-1; a possible D gene is TRBD1 (5 bases). Trimming left V 4 bases short and J 7 bases short, with 10 bases between. The CDR3 has 11 amino acids. Germline lookup yields CDR1 DFQATT and CDR2 SNEGSKA (reference sequence). CDR3 in amino acids: CSATGLGEAFF. CDR3 DNA: TGCAGTGCTACAGGGTTGGGTGAAGCTTTCTTT.

The chain joins TRBV5-1 to TRBJ1-3, with no clear D. Trimming pared 2 bases from V and 0 bases from J, leaving 12 bases between. The CDR3 length is 16 residues. CDR1 and CDR2 from the germline V gene are SGHRS and YFSETQ. The CDR3 sequence: CASSFDRRNSGNTIYF. CDR3 DNA sequence: TGCGCCAGCAGCTTTGATAGGCGGAACTCTGGAAACACCATATATTTT.

The chain links TRBV5-6 to TRBJ1-2, with 7 positions matching TRBD1. Losses at the gene ends were 0 bases for V and 3 bases for J; bases not matched to a gene: 11. CDR3 length: 17 amino acids. Germline assignment: CDR1 SGHDT and CDR2 YYEEEE. The CDR3, as DNA: TGTGCCAGCAGCTTGGGCCCTTCGGGACAGTCTTACTATGGCTACACCTTC. Its protein product is CASSLGPSGQSYYGYTF.

The V and J genes are TRBV7-2 and TRBJ2-7; TRBD1 matches 9 bases. The CDR3 is 14 amino acids. The germline V gene encodes CDR1 SGHTA and CDR2 FQGNSA. The V segment lost 8 bases and the J segment 1 base; nucleotides outside the gene matches: 6. CDR3 DNA sequence: TGTGCCAGCGGACGGGACAGGGATTCCTACGAGCAGTACTTC. Encoded protein: CASGRDRDSYEQYF.